This T cell receptor beta chain derives from a study of shared clonotypes between healthy human individuals. Libraries were prepared by immunoSEQ multiplex PCR; TCRdb keeps only in-frame clonotypes and omits some of them. The sample contains about 2 million clones, roughly 94% of which appear only once. V was shortened by 1 base and J by 0 bases, with 10 bases between the two germline ends. Germline V gene data show CDR1 as SGHNT and CDR2 as YYREEE (reference sequence). The CDR3 is made up of 15 amino acids. The gene calls are TRBV5-4 and TRBJ1-1; a weak D match, TRBD1 (5 bases). The specimen sequenced was naive CD4+ T cells sorted from blood. As for subset: CD45RA+ positively selected. The source of this sequence is a man aged 18 to 30 in good health. The CDR3 coding sequence is TGTGCCAGCAGCTTGTCCGGGACGGTGAACACTGAAGCTTTCTTT. This gives the protein CASSLSGTVNTEAFF.